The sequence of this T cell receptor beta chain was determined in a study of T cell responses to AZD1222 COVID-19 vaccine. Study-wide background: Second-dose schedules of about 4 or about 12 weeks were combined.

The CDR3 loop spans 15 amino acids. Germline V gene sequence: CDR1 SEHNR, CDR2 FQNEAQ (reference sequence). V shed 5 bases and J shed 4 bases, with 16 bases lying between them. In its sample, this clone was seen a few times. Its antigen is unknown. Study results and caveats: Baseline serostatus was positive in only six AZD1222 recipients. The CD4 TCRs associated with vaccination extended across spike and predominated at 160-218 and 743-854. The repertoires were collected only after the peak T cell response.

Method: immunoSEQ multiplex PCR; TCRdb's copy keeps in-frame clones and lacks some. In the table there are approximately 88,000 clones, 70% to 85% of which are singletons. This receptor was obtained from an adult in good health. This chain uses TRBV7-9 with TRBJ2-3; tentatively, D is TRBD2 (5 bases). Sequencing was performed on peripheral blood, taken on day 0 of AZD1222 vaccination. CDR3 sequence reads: CASSPKQRLADTQYF. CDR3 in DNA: TGTGCCAGCAGCCCCAAACAGCGGTTAGCAGATACGCAGTATTTT.